Listed below are T cell receptor beta chains from one sample, sequenced in a study of Ad26.COV2.S vaccination and SARS-CoV-2 variants. Produced via immunoSEQ multiplex PCR; TCRdb's table is partial and in-frame only. In the table there are roughly 250,000 clones, 87% of which are singletons. The material was peripheral blood, obtained in a trial of Ad26.COV2.S vaccine versus placebo. The source of these receptors is a person between 18 and 65 years old who received the Ad26.COV2.S COVID-19 vaccine or a placebo. The CDR3 runs from the conserved cysteine through the conserved F or W. A D gene is named only where the DNA matches it firmly. The size entry is marked missing in some rows and otherwise reads once, few, many or a size class.

TRBV7-8	NA	TRBJ1-1	NA	CASSFGRRNTEAFF	TGTGCCAGCAGCTTCGGACGGAGGAACACTGAAGCTTTCTTT
TRBV5-1	NA	TRBJ2-5	NA	CASSTRDSQETQYF	TGCGCCAGCAGCACTCGGGACTCCCAGGAGACCCAGTACTTC
TRBV5-1	NA	TRBJ2-5	NA	CASSLRQQAETQYF	TGCGCCAGCAGCTTGCGCCAACAGGCGGAGACCCAGTACTTC
TRBV7-8	NA	TRBJ2-5	NA	CASSLGNRVETQYF	TGTGCCAGCAGCTTAGGAAACAGGGTAGAGACCCAGTACTTC
TRBV6-1	NA	TRBJ2-3	TRBD2	CASSEGRGGLTDTQYF	TGTGCCAGCAGTGAAGGACGGGGGGGCCTCACAGATACGCAGTATTTT
TRBV7-2	NA	TRBJ2-7	NA	CASSYRSPSYYEQYF	TGTGCCAGCAGCTATAGGAGTCCATCTTACTACGAGCAGTACTTC
TRBV4-3	NA	TRBJ1-5	NA	CASSQDTAGMRQPQHF	TGCGCCAGCAGCCAAGATACGGCAGGGATGAGGCAGCCCCAGCATTTT
TRBV27	NA	TRBJ2-7	NA	CASSLIGYEQYF	TGTGCCAGCAGTTTGATCGGCTACGAGCAGTACTTC
TRBV5-1	NA	TRBJ2-5	NA	CASSPQPGGETQYF	TGCGCCAGCAGCCCTCAGCCTGGGGGAGAGACCCAGTACTTC
TRBV5-6	few	TRBJ2-1	NA	CASSWNVGGSNEQFF	TGTGCCAGCAGCTGGAACGTGGGAGGCAGCAATGAGCAGTTCTTC
TRBV4-3	NA	TRBJ1-5	NA	CASSQELTAYQPQHF	TGCGCCAGCAGCCAAGAATTAACAGCATATCAGCCCCAGCATTTT
TRBV7-8	once	TRBJ2-5	NA	CASSPVPETQYF	TGTGCCAGCAGCCCCGTTCCGGAGACCCAGTACTTC
TRBV19	NA	TRBJ2-2	NA	CASSGRLAGELFF	TGTGCCAGTAGTGGGCGTCTCGCCGGGGAGCTGTTTTTT
TRBV6-2/TRBV6-3	NA	TRBJ2-2	NA	CASSFLRVTGELFF	TGTGCCAGCAGTTTTCTCAGGGTCACCGGGGAGCTGTTTTTT
TRBV29-1	NA	TRBJ1-2	NA	CSVESGALWGYTF	TGCAGCGTTGAATCTGGGGCCCTGTGGGGCTACACCTTC
TRBV9	NA	TRBJ2-3	NA	CASQSSTSSTDTQYF	TGTGCCAGCCAATCGAGCACCTCTAGCACAGATACGCAGTATTTT
TRBV6-5	NA	TRBJ2-2	NA	CASSYDRVAGELFF	TGTGCCAGCAGTTACGACAGAGTAGCCGGGGAGCTGTTTTTT
TRBV4-3	NA	TRBJ1-3	NA	CASSQSQLSGNTIYF	TGCGCCAGCAGCCAGTCACAGCTCTCTGGAAACACCATATATTTT
TRBV7-3	once	TRBJ1-1	NA	CASSSHKDGTEAFF	TGTGCCAGCAGCTCGCATAAGGATGGGACTGAAGCTTTCTTT
TRBV12-3/TRBV12-4	NA	TRBJ2-2	NA	CASTQQTGELFF	TGTGCCAGCACCCAACAGACCGGGGAGCTGTTTTTT
TRBV11-2	once	TRBJ1-1	NA	CASSLDNLQGRTEAFF	TGTGCCAGCAGCTTAGACAACCTCCAGGGTAGGACTGAAGCTTTCTTT
TRBV5-6	NA	TRBJ1-6	NA	CASRPRDTSTPLHF	TGTGCCAGCAGACCCCGGGACACCTCAACACCCCTCCACTTT
TRBV27	NA	TRBJ1-5	NA	CASSLSGGLYQPQHF	TGTGCCAGCAGTTTATCGGGGGGGTTATATCAGCCCCAGCATTTT
TRBV6-2/TRBV6-3	NA	TRBJ2-2	TRBD1	CASSRDRDGNTGELFF	TGTGCCAGCAGCCGGGACAGGGACGGGAACACCGGGGAGCTGTTTTTT
TRBV20-1	NA	TRBJ1-3	NA	CSASLRQLSGNTIYF	TGCAGTGCTAGTCTAAGACAGCTCTCTGGAAACACCATATATTTT
TRBV18	NA	TRBJ2-5	TRBD1	CASSPLTGGQETQYF	TGTGCCAGCTCACCACTGACAGGGGGCCAAGAGACCCAGTACTTC
TRBV6-5	NA	TRBJ1-6	TRBD1	CASSTGDPPLHF	TGTGCCAGCAGCACAGGGGATCCACCCCTCCACTTT
TRBV24-1	NA	TRBJ2-2	TRBD2	CATSDSSGRGTDGELFF	TGTGCCACCAGTGATTCTAGCGGGAGGGGAACGGACGGGGAGCTGTTTTTT
TRBV7-2	NA	TRBJ2-5	NA	CASSLGGGAKTQYF	TGTGCCAGCAGCTTAGGAGGAGGGGCAAAGACCCAGTACTTC
TRBV10-2	NA	TRBJ2-1	TRBD2	CASSEQRGGSYNEQFF	TGCGCCAGCAGTGAACAGCGGGGCGGGTCCTACAATGAGCAGTTCTTC
TRBV19	NA	TRBJ2-7	NA	CASRSTPLSGEQYF	TGTGCCAGTAGATCGACACCTCTCTCGGGGGAGCAGTACTTC
TRBV7-8	once	TRBJ2-1	TRBD2	CAGGDPHNEQFF	TGTGCCGGGGGGGACCCTCACAATGAGCAGTTCTTC
TRBV13	NA	TRBJ1-1	NA	CASSQIVTEAFF	TGTGCCAGCAGCCAAATTGTCACTGAAGCTTTCTTT
TRBV9	NA	TRBJ1-2	NA	CASSVDSVITFGYTF	TGTGCCAGCAGCGTAGATTCGGTGATTACTTTTGGCTACACCTTC